The rows below give T cell receptor beta chains drawn from one sample of a study of T cell changes during pregnancy in multiple sclerosis. Profiling relied on immunoSEQ multiplex PCR, and the TCRdb table lists in-frame clones only, not all of them. The sample records roughly 69,000 clones, about 92% being singletons. Source: peripheral blood, taken after pregnancy. The receptors shown here come from a female donor with multiple sclerosis, enrolled in a pregnancy study. The CDR3 runs from the conserved cysteine through the conserved F or W. Each record gives: CDR3 protein, CDR3 DNA, D gene, V gene, J gene, clone size. D genes are given only for firm matches. Clone size, where shown, is once, few, many, or a class for clones that have expanded.

CASSARHRVSNEQFF	TGTGCCAGCAGCGCCCGACACAGGGTTTCCAATGAGCAGTTCTTC	-	TRBV9	TRBJ2-1	-
CASTGTGGYSNQPQHF	TGTGCCAGCACCGGGACAGGGGGTTATAGCAATCAGCCCCAGCATTTT	TRBD1	TRBV2	TRBJ1-5	once
CSVDRARETQYF	TGCAGCGTTGACAGGGCCAGGGAGACCCAGTACTTC	-	TRBV29-1	TRBJ2-5	-
CASSPRREGGTDTQYF	TGTGCCAGTAGTCCGAGGCGGGAGGGAGGGACAGATACGCAGTATTTT	TRBD2	TRBV19	TRBJ2-3	-
CASGLVNQAEKLFF	TGTGCTAGTGGTTTGGTAAATCAGGCTGAAAAACTGTTTTTT	-	TRBV12-5	TRBJ1-4	-
CSVEGGAGERLNEQFF	TGCAGCGTTGAAGGGGGAGCGGGGGAGAGGCTCAATGAGCAGTTCTTC	TRBD2	TRBV29-1	TRBJ2-1	-
CASSSPTGGNTGELFF	TGTGCCAGCAGCTCGCCCACGGGGGGGAACACCGGGGAGCTGTTTTTT	TRBD2	TRBV5-4	TRBJ2-2	-
CASSLGGSSGRLNEQFF	TGTGCCAGTAGCCTTGGCGGGTCTAGCGGGAGGCTCAATGAGCAGTTCTTC	TRBD2	TRBV19	TRBJ2-1	-
CASSRTRNTGELFF	TGTGCCAGCAGCAGAACAAGGAACACCGGGGAGCTGTTTTTT	-	TRBV11-3	TRBJ2-2	-
CAFLVGLAGGEQFF	TGTGCCTTTCTGGTTGGGCTAGCGGGAGGTGAGCAGTTCTTC	TRBD2	TRBV30	TRBJ2-1	few